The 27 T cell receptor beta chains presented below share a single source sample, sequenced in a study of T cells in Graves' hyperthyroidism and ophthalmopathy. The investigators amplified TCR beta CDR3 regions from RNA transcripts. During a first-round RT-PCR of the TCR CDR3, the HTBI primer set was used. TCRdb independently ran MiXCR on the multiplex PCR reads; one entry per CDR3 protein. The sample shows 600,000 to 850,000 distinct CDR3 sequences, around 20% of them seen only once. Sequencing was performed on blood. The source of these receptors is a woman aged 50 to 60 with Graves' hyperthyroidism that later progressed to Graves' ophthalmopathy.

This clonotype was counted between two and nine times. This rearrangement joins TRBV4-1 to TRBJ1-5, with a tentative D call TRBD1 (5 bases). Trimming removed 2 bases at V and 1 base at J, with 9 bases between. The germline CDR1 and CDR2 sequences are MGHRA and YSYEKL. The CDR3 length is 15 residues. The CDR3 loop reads CASSQNRDSNQPQHF. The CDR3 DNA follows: TGCGCCAGCAGCCAAAACCGGGACAGCAATCAGCCCCAGCATTTT.

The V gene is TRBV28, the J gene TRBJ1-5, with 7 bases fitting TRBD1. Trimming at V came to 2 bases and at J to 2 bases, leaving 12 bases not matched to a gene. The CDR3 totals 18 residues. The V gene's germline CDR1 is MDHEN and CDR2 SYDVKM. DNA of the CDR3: TGTGCCAGCAGTTTAACCCCAGGGGGGGGATTAGGCAATCAGCCCCAGCATTTT. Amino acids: CASSLTPGGGLGNQPQHF. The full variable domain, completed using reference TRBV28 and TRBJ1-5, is DVKVTQSSRYLVKRTGEKVFLECVQDMDHENMFWYRQDPGLGLRLIYFSYDVKMKEKGDIPEGYSVSREKKERFSLILESASTNQTSMYLCASSLTPGGGLGNQPQHFGDGTRLSIL.

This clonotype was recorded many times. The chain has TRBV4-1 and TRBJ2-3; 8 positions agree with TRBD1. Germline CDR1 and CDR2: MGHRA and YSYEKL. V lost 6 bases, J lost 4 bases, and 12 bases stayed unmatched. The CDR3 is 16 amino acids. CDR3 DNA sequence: TGCGCCAGCAGTCGGATCCCCGGACAGGGTGCAGATACGCAGTATTTT. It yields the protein CASSRIPGQGADTQYF.

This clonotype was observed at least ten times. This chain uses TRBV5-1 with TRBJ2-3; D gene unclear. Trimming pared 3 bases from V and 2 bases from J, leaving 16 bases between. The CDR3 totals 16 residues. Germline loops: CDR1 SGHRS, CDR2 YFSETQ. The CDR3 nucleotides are TGCGCCAGCAGCTCACGAGGCCAGGTCAACACAGATACGCAGTATTTT. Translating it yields CASSSRGQVNTDTQYF.

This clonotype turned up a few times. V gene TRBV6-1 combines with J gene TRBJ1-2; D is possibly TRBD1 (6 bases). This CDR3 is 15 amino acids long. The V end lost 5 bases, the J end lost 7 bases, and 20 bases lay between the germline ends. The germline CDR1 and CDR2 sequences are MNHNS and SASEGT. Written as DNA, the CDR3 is TGTGCCAGCAGTAGGACAGCCTCAACGAATCCTGGCTACACCTTC. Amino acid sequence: CASSRTASTNPGYTF.

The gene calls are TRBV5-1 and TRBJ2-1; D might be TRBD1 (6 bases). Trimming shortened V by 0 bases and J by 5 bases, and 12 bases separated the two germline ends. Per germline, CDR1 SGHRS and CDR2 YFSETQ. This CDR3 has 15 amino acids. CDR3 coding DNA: TGCGCCAGCAGCTTGGTGACAGGACCTCACAATGAGCAGTTCTTC. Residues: CASSLVTGPHNEQFF.

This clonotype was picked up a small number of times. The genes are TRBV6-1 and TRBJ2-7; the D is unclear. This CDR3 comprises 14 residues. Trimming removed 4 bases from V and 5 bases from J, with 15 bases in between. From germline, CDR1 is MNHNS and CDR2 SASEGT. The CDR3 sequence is CASSGPENRDEQYF. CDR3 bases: TGTGCCAGCAGTGGCCCGGAGAATAGGGACGAGCAGTACTTC.

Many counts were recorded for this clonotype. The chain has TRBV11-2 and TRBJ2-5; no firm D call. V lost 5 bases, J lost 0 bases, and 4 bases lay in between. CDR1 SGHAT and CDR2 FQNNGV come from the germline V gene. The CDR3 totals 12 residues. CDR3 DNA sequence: TGTGCCAGCAGCACCAACCAAGAGACCCAGTACTTC. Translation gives CASSTNQETQYF.

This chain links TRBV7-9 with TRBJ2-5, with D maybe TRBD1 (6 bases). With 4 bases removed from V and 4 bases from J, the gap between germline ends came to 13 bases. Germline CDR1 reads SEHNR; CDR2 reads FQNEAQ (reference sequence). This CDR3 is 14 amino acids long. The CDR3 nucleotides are TGTGCCAGCAGCTCTCCGGGACACCGAGAGACCCAGTACTTC. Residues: CASSSPGHRETQYF.

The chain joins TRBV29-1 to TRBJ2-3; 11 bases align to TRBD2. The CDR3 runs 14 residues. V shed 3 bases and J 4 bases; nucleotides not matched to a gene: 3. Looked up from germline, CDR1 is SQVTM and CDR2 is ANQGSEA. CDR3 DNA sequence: TGCAGCGTTGAGACTAGCGGGGTGCCAGATACGCAGTATTTT. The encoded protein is CSVETSGVPDTQYF.

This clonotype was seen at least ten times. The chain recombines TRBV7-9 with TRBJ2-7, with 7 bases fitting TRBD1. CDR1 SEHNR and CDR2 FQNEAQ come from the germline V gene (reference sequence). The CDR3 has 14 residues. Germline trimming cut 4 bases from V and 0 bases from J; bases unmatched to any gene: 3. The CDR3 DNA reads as TGTGCCAGCAGCTCGGGACAGCTCTCCTACGAGCAGTACTTC. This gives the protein CASSSGQLSYEQYF.

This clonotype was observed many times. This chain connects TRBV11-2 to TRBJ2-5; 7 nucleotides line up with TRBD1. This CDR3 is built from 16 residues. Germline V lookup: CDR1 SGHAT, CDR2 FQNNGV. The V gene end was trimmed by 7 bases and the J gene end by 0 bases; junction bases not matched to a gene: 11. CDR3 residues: CASNSGTVHYQETQYF. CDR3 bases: TGTGCCAGCAACTCCGGGACAGTTCACTACCAAGAGACCCAGTACTTC.

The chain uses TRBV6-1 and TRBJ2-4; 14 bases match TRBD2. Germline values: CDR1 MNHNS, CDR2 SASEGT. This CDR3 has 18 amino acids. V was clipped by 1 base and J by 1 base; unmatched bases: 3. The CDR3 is CASSEGWTSGRAKNIQYF. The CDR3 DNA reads TGTGCCAGCAGTGAAGGGTGGACTAGCGGGAGGGCCAAAAACATTCAGTACTTC.

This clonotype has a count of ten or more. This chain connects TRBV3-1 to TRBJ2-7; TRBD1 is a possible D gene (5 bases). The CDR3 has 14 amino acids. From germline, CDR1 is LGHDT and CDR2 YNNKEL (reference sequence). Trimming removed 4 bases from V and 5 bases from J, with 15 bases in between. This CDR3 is CASSPSGFSHEQYF. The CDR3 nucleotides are TGTGCCAGCAGCCCCTCAGGGTTTTCCCACGAGCAGTACTTC.

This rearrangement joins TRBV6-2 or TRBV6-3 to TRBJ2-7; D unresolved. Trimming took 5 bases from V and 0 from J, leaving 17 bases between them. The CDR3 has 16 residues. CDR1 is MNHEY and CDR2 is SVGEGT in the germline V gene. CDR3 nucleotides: TGTGCCAGCAGTCGCCACTCCGAGGAAAGCTCCTACGAGCAGTACTTC. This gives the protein CASSRHSEESSYEQYF.

CDR3 amino acids: CASSYTGRDTEAFF. DNA for the CDR3: TGTGCCAGCAGTTACACAGGCCGGGACACTGAAGCTTTCTTT. The chain couples TRBV6-5 to TRBJ1-1, with D possibly being TRBD1 (5 bases). CDR1 MNHEY and CDR2 SVGAGI come from the germline V gene. V lost 2 bases and J lost 3, with 10 bases in between. The CDR3 covers 14 residues.

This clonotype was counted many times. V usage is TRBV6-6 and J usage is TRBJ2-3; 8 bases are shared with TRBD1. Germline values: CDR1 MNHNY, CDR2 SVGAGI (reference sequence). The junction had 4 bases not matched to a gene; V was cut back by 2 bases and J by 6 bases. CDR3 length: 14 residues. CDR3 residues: CASSYGQGADTQYF. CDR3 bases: TGTGCCAGCAGTTACGGCCAGGGGGCGGATACGCAGTATTTT.

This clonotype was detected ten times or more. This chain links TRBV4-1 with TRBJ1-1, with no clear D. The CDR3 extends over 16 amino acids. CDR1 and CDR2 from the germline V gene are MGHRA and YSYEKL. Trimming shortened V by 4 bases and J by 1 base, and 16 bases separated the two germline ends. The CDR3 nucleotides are TGCGCCAGCAGCCCCACACAACCGATGAGGAACACTGAAGCTTTCTTT. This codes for CASSPTQPMRNTEAFF.

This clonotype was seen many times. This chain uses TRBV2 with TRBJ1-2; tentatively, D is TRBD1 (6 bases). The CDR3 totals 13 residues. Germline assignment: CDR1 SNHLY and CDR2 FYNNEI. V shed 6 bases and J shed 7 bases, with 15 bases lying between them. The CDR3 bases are TGTGCCAGCAGCGGGACACGAGGTGCTGGCTACACCTTC. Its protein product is CASSGTRGAGYTF.

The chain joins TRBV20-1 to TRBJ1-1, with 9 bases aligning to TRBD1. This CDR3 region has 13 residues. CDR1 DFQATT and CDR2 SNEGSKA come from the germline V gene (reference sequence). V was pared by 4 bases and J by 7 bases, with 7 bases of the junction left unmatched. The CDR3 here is CSAKPDRGDEAFF. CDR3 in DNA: TGCAGTGCTAAACCGGACAGGGGTGATGAAGCTTTCTTT.

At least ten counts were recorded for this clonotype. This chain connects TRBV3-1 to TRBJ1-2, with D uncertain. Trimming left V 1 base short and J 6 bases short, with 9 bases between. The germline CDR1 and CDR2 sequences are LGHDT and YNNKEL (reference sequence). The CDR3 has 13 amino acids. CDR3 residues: CASSQVLGHGYTF. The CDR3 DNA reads TGTGCCAGCAGCCAAGTCTTAGGCCATGGCTACACCTTC. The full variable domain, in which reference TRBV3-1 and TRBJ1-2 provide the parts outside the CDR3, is DTAVSQTPKYLVTQMGNDKSIKCEQNLGHDTMYWYKQDSKKFLKIMFSYNNKELIINETVPNRFSPKSPDKAHLNLHINSLELGDSAVYFCASSQVLGHGYTFGSGTRLTVV.

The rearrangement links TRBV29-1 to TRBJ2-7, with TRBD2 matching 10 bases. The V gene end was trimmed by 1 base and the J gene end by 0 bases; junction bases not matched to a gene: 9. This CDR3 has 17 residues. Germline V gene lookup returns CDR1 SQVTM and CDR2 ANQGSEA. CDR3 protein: CSVEVGLAGARSYEQYF. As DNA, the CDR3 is TGCAGCGTTGAAGTCGGGCTAGCGGGGGCCCGCTCCTACGAGCAGTACTTC.

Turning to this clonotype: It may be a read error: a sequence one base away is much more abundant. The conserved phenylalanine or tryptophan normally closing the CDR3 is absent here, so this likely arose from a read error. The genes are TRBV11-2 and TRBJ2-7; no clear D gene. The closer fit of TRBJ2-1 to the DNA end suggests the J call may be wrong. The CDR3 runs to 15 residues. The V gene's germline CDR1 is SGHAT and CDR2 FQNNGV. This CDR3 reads CASSLVRRSLYEQFL. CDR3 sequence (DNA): TGTGCCAGCAGCTTAGTGCGAAGGTCCCTCTACGAGCAGTTCCTC.

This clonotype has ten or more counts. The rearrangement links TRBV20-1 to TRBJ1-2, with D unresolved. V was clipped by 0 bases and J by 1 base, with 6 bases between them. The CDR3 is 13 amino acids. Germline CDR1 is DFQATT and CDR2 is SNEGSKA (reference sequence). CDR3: CSARDPDNYGYTF. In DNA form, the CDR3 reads TGCAGTGCTAGAGATCCAGATAACTATGGCTACACCTTC.

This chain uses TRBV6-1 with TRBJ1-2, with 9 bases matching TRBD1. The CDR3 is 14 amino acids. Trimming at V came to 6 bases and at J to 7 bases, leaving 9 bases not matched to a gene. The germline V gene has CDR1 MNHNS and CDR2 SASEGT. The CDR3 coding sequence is TGTGCCAGCAGGGATAATACAGGGGGCGGTGGCTACACCTTC. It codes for CASRDNTGGGGYTF.

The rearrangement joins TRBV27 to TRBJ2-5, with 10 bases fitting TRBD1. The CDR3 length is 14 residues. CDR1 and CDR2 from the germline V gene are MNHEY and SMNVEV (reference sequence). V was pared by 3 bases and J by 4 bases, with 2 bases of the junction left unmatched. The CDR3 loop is CASSLGTGAETQYF. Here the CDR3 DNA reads TGTGCCAGCAGTTTGGGGACAGGGGCAGAGACCCAGTACTTC.

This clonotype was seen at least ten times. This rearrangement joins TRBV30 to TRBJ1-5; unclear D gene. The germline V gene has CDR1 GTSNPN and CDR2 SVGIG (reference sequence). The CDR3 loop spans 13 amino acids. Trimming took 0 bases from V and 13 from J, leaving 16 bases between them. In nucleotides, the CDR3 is TGTGCCTGGAGTGTATTTTCGGCCAGTACTCAGCATTTT. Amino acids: CAWSVFSASTQHF.